This TCR beta chain emerged from a study of OX40 agonist ivuxolimab in advanced cancers. Study-wide background: Patients' therapy was ivuxolimab, an antibody that acts as an agonist of OX40 (CD134). Age averaged around 60 years (range roughly 23 to 90), and about 86% were male.

It was autoimmune disease history or systemic immunosuppression that excluded patients. The method was immunoSEQ multiplex PCR; TCRdb's version includes in-frame clones alone and lacks a portion of them. This sample has roughly 56,000 clones, with roughly 82% found just once. This receptor was taken from an adult with an advanced solid tumor such as melanoma, head and neck, liver or kidney cancer. The input for sequencing was CD4+ or CD8+ T cells sorted from blood, taken in a trial of the OX40 agonist ivuxolimab.

Here the CDR3 DNA reads TGTGCCAGCAGTTTATGGGGGCAGGCTTACATTCAGTACTTC. Encoded protein: CASSLWGQAYIQYF. The chain uses TRBV28 and TRBJ2-4, with TRBD1 as a possible D gene (5 bases). CDR1 MDHEN and CDR2 SYDVKM come from the germline V gene. The CDR3 totals 14 residues. V shed 0 bases and J shed 8 bases, with 11 bases lying between them.